The rows below give T cell receptor beta chains drawn from one sample of a study of blood T cell repertoires in COVID-19. Assay: immunoSEQ multiplex PCR; the TCRdb copy retains only in-frame clones and omits some. This table holds more than 45,000 clones, around nine tenths found once. Source material: peripheral blood. The receptors shown here come from a human donor in a cohort sampled during active COVID-19. The CDR3 runs from the conserved cysteine through the conserved F or W. D genes are given only for firm matches. Clone size, where shown, is once, few, many, or a class for clones that have expanded.

TRBD1	TRBV30	.	TRBJ1-2	CAWSPGGRGYTF	TGTGCCTGGAGCCCAGGGGGCAGAGGCTACACCTTC
.	TRBV6-5	.	TRBJ1-6	CASRRNSNSPLHF	TGTGCCAGCAGACGGAACAGTAATTCACCCCTCCACTTT
.	TRBV15	.	TRBJ2-6	CATSRDPVRQPSPSGANVLTF	TGTGCCACCAGCAGAGATCCCGTTAGACAGCCGTCCCCCTCTGGGGCCAACGTCCTGACTTTC
TRBD1	TRBV7-9	.	TRBJ2-5	CASSLGTVKQETQYF	TGTGCCAGCAGCTTGGGGACAGTGAAACAAGAGACCCAGTACTTC
.	TRBV12-3/TRBV12-4	.	TRBJ2-5	CASRIFGKETQYF	TGTGCCAGCAGAATATTTGGCAAAGAGACCCAGTACTTC
.	TRBV28	once	TRBJ1-3	CASSPSPGELRNTIYF	TGTGCCAGCAGTCCGTCCCCGGGGGAGCTTAGAAACACCATATATTTT
.	TRBV7-6	.	TRBJ2-6	CASSLQDNSLSGANVLTF	TGTGCCAGCAGCTTACAGGATAATTCCCTCTCTGGGGCCAACGTCCTGACTTTC
TRBD1	TRBV7-9	.	TRBJ1-2	CASSLVGQNYGYTF	TGTGCCAGCAGCTTGGTGGGACAGAACTATGGCTACACCTTC
.	TRBV6-6	.	TRBJ1-2	CASSYSGEDSGYTF	TGTGCCAGCAGTTACTCGGGGGAGGATAGTGGCTACACCTTC
.	TRBV6-5	.	TRBJ1-2	CASSRQLTSYGYTF	TGTGCCAGCAGTCGACAGCTTACCAGCTATGGCTACACCTTC
.	TRBV7-9	few	TRBJ1-5	CASSLQGNQPQHF	TGTGCCAGCAGTTTACAGGGAAATCAGCCCCAGCATTTT
TRBD1	TRBV28	.	TRBJ2-1	CASRGTGTGWNEQFF	TGTGCCAGCAGGGGGACAGGGACGGGGTGGAATGAGCAGTTCTTC
TRBD2	TRBV30	.	TRBJ2-5	CAWSVRGVQETQYF	TGTGCCTGGAGTGTACGGGGGGTCCAAGAGACCCAGTACTTC
TRBD1	TRBV5-1	.	TRBJ1-1	CASSLPGGTGSTEAFF	TGCGCCAGCAGCCTCCCCGGAGGGACAGGGAGCACTGAAGCTTTCTTT
TRBD2	TRBV7-3	.	TRBJ2-1	CASSPRGGREMNNEQFF	TGTGCCAGCAGCCCCCGGGGTGGGCGGGAGATGAACAATGAGCAGTTCTTC
.	TRBV9	once	TRBJ1-2	CASSVDTGNYGYTF	TGTGCCAGCAGCGTGGATACAGGGAACTATGGCTACACCTTC
TRBD1	TRBV5-1	once	TRBJ2-7	CASSRDPDRAYEQYF	TGCGCCAGCAGCAGGGATCCGGACAGGGCCTACGAGCAGTACTTC
TRBD1	TRBV28	few	TRBJ2-7	CASSLGQGVREQYF	TGTGCCAGCAGTTTGGGACAGGGGGTGAGGGAGCAGTACTTC
.	TRBV19	.	TRBJ1-3	CASRPRGPSGNTIYF	TGTGCCAGTAGGCCTCGGGGTCCCTCTGGAAACACCATATATTTT
TRBD1	TRBV19	.	TRBJ2-7	CASSGQGGDYEQYF	TGTGCCAGTAGTGGACAGGGTGGAGACTACGAGCAGTACTTC
.	TRBV19	.	TRBJ1-3	CASSDSRGNSGNTIYF	TGTGCCAGTAGTGATTCCCGGGGAAACTCTGGAAACACCATATATTTT
.	TRBV5-1	.	TRBJ2-7	CASSLAVDSYEQYF	TGCGCCAGCAGCTTGGCGGTTGACTCCTACGAGCAGTACTTC
.	TRBV9	.	TRBJ2-2	CASSVGGRNTGELFF	TGTGCCAGCAGCGTAGGGGGCAGGAACACCGGGGAGCTGTTTTTT
TRBD1	TRBV6-5	.	TRBJ1-3	CASSPRDRRNTIYF	TGTGCCAGCAGTCCCAGGGACAGGCGAAACACCATATATTTT
.	TRBV19	.	TRBJ2-1	CASSPGDTSYNEQFF	TGTGCCAGTTCCCCCGGGGACACCTCCTACAATGAGCAGTTCTTC